The sequence of this T cell receptor beta chain was determined in a study of OX40 agonist ivuxolimab in advanced cancers. Across the study: Participants, 80% to 90% male, averaged roughly 60 years of age, ranging from 23 to 79. Three patients, one with hepatocellular carcinoma and two with cutaneous melanoma, responded partially. Overall study results and limits: Certain nonresponders additionally had low normalized T-cell clonal expansion.

Here immunoSEQ multiplex PCR was the method, and the copy in TCRdb shows in-frame clones only, minus some. The repertoire holds roughly 24,000 clones, approximately 75% seen once, with roughly 23% in the top ten. The V gene's germline CDR1 is LGHNA and CDR2 YSLEER. The CDR3 has 17 residues. V lost 3 bases and J 1 base, leaving 18 bases between the germline ends. On this clone: Its matching antigen is unknown.

The sequencing used CD4+ or CD8+ T cells sorted from blood, collected in a trial of the OX40 agonist ivuxolimab. This clonotype was sampled from an adult with an advanced solid tumor such as melanoma, head and neck, liver or kidney cancer. The J gene is TRBJ1-2, the V gene TRBV4-3, with D uncertain. CDR3: CASSHSPTAVDNYGYTF. CDR3 nucleotides: TGCGCCAGCAGCCACTCCCCCACGGCAGTTGATAACTATGGCTACACCTTC.